These T cell receptor beta chains were read from a single sample in a study of blood T cells in healthy people across ages. MiXCR, applied by TCRdb to the 5' RACE reads, yields one record per CDR3 protein. The table shows about 1.6 million distinct CDR3 sequences, with 30% to 40% occurring only once. Sequencing was done on a sample of blood. Receptor source: a woman aged 25 to 39 in good health. CDR3s include the opening cysteine and the closing phenylalanine or tryptophan. Fields, in order: clone size, D gene, J gene, V gene, CDR3 DNA, CDR3 protein. A D gene is named only where the DNA matches it firmly. Some rows mark clone size as missing; the rest say once, few, many or name a class of expanded clone.

>NA|NA|TRBJ2-3|TRBV6-6
TGTGCCAGCAATGGGGGGGCGAGCACAGATACGCAGTATTTT
CASNGGASTDTQYF
>NA|NA|TRBJ2-1|TRBV5-1
TGCGCCAACAGCTTGAGGAATGAGCAGTTCTTC
CANSLRNEQFF
>NA|NA|TRBJ2-3|TRBV9
TGTGCCAGCAGCGTAGAACGAGTAGGCGATACGCAGTATTTT
CASSVERVGDTQYF
>NA|TRBD1|TRBJ1-5|TRBV27
TGTGCCAGCAGTTTGTTGGGACAGGTTAGCAATCAGCCCCAGCATTTT
CASSLLGQVSNQPQHF
>few|TRBD2|TRBJ2-5|TRBV20-1
TGCAGTGCAAGTATCCCGGGGGGGAGTCAAGAGACCCAGTACTTC
CSASIPGGSQETQYF
>NA|NA|TRBJ2-5|TRBV6-6
TGTGCCAGCAGCCGAACAGGGAGCGAAGGGACCCAGTACTTC
CASSRTGSEGTQYF
>NA|TRBD2|TRBJ2-4|TRBV7-3
TGTGCCAGCAGCTTATTTGCTAGCGGGGGGGATATAGCCAAAAACATTCAGTACTTC
CASSLFASGGDIAKNIQYF
>few|NA|TRBJ2-7|TRBV20-1
TGCAGTGCTAAGGAGGCCGAGCAGTACTTC
CSAKEAEQYF
>NA|NA|TRBJ1-5|TRBV19
TGTGCCAGTAAACTACAGGGCCCGGGCCAGCCCCAGCATTTT
CASKLQGPGQPQHF
>few|NA|TRBJ2-1|TRBV6-5
TGTGCCAGCAGACTCCAGGGGCCTACGGGCAATGAGCAGTTCTTC
CASRLQGPTGNEQFF
>NA|NA|TRBJ2-1|TRBV3-1
TGTGCCAGCCGCTACTCCGGGGGCAATGAGCAGTTCTTC
CASRYSGGNEQFF
>few|TRBD1|TRBJ1-1|TRBV12-3/TRBV12-4
TGTGCCAGCAGACGGACAGGGGCGAACACTGAAGCTTTCTTT
CASRRTGANTEAFF
>NA|NA|TRBJ2-7|TRBV27
TGTGGCAGCAGTTCGGAGGGTACCTGCGAGCAGTACTTC
CGSSSEGTCEQYF
>NA|NA|TRBJ2-1|TRBV21-1
TGTGCCAGCAGCCTCACGAAAGGAGGGGTGCTGGATGAGCAGTTCTTC
CASSLTKGGVLDEQFF
>NA|TRBD2|TRBJ2-2|TRBV7-9
TGTGCCAGCAGCACCCTGGGACTAGTCCCTGGAGGCCCACGAAACGGGGAGCTGTTTTTT
CASSTLGLVPGGPRNGELFF
>NA|NA|TRBJ2-1|TRBV7-9
TGTGCCAGCAGCTTATCGGATCGTAAACAGGGAACTGAGCAGTTCTTC
CASSLSDRKQGTEQFF
>NA|NA|TRBJ2-7|TRBV6-2/TRBV6-3
TGTGCCAGCAGTTACGCGTCCTACGAGCAGTACTTC
CASSYASYEQYF
>few|TRBD2|TRBJ2-5|TRBV5-1
TGCGCCAGCAGCTTGGACGGGACTAGCGGGAGGAGACCCCAAGAGACCCAGTACTTC
CASSLDGTSGRRPQETQYF
>few|NA|TRBJ2-7|TRBV10-3
TGTGCCATCAGTGAGTCGGAGCGGGTCGGCTCCTACGAGCAGTACTTC
CAISESERVGSYEQYF
>few|NA|TRBJ2-5|TRBV20-1
TGCAGTGCCCTGGACTATGTCGAAGAGACCCAGTACTTC
CSALDYVEETQYF
>few|NA|TRBJ1-5|TRBV20-1
TGCAGTGCTAGCGGAGGGACCAATCAGCCCCAGCATTTT
CSASGGTNQPQHF
>NA|NA|TRBJ2-1|TRBV4-2
TGTGCCAGCAGCCAAGCAGGAGGGTTCTATGCTGAGCAGTTCTTC
CASSQAGGFYAEQFF
>once|TRBD2|TRBJ2-1|TRBV3-1
TGTGCCAGCAGCCCGCGGACTAGCGGGGGGTCCACTAGCTCCTACAATGAGCAGTTCTTC
CASSPRTSGGSTSSYNEQFF
>NA|TRBD2|TRBJ2-1|TRBV10-3
TGTGCCATCAGTGGGGGGGTAAAGCGGGAATATAATGAGCAGTTCTTC
CAISGGVKREYNEQFF
>NA|NA|TRBJ2-7|TRBV11-2
TGTGCCAGCAGCTTAGATTGGGGGTTCGACGAGCAGTACTTC
CASSLDWGFDEQYF
>NA|TRBD1|TRBJ2-5|TRBV11-2
TGTGCCAGCAGCTCGGGACAGGGTAGATTGGAGACCCAGTACTTC
CASSSGQGRLETQYF
>NA|TRBD2|TRBJ2-2|TRBV4-1
TGCGCCAGCAGCCAAGAGTCCCTAGGACTAGCGGGAGGTGCCGGGGAGCTGTTTTTT
CASSQESLGLAGGAGELFF
>NA|NA|TRBJ2-1|TRBV10-3
TGTGCCATCAGTGAAGACAAGATGAATGAGCAGTTCTTC
CAISEDKMNEQFF
>NA|NA|TRBJ1-5|TRBV2
TGTGCCAGCAGTGAAGCGTCGGGGTTTGGGGAGCCCCAGCATTTT
CASSEASGFGEPQHF